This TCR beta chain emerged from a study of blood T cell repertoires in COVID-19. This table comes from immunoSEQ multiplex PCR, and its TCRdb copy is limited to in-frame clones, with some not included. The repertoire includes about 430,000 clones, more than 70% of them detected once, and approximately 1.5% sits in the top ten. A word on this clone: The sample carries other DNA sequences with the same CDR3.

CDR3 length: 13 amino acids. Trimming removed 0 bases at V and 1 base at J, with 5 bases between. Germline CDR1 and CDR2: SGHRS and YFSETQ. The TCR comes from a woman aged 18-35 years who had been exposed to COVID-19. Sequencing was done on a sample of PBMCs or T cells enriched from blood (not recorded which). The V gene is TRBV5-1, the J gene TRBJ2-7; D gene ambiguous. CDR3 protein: CASSLGSSYEQYF. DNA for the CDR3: TGCGCCAGCAGCTTGGGTTCATCCTACGAGCAGTACTTC.